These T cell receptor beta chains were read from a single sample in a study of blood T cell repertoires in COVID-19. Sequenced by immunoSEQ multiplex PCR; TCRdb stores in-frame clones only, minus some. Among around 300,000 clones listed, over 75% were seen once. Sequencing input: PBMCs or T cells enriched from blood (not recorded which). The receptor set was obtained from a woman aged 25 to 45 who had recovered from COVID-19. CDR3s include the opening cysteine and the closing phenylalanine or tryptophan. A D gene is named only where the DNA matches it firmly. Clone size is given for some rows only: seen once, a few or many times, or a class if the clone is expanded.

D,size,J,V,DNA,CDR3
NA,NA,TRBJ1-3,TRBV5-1,TGCGCCAGCAGCTTGGGTCAGAAAATAAACACCATATATTTT,CASSLGQKINTIYF
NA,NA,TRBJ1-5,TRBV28,TGTGCCAGCAGTTTACTGTATCAGCCCCAGCATTTT,CASSLLYQPQHF
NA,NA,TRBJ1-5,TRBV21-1,TGTGCCAGCAGCAAAAGTCGCAGGGGCTTCTATAGCAATCAGCCCCAGCATTTT,CASSKSRRGFYSNQPQHF
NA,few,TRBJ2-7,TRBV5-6,TGTGCCAGCAGCTTGGGTCTGGACAGATACTACGAGCAGTACTTC,CASSLGLDRYYEQYF
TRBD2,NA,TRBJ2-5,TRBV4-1,TGCGCCAGCAGCCAGCCGACCGGGACTAGCGGGAGGGGGGGAGAGACCCAGTACTTC,CASSQPTGTSGRGGETQYF
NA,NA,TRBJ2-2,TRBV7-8,TGTGCCAGGGAAAGCGTGACCGGGGAGCTGTTTTTT,CARESVTGELFF
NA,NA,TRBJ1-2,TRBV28,TGTGCCAGCAGGGGCGCTAACTATGGCTACACCTTC,CASRGANYGYTF
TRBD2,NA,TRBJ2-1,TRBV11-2,TGTGCCAGCAGCTTAAACGCGGGAGCAAATGAGCAGTTCTTC,CASSLNAGANEQFF
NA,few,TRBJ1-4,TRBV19,TGTGCCAGTAGTACGATCCATCTCAGCGGGGACGGTGAAAAACTGTTTTTT,CASSTIHLSGDGEKLFF
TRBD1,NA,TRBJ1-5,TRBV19,TGTGCCAGTAGTATCGCCGGGACAGAAGTTAATCAGCCCCAGCATTTT,CASSIAGTEVNQPQHF
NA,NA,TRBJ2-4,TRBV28,TGTGCCAGCAGTCCTCCACGGGGTGCGGGCAAAAACATTCAGTACTTC,CASSPPRGAGKNIQYF
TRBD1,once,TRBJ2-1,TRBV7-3,TGTGCCAGCAGCCCCATACCGGGACAGGGGAATGAGCAGTTCTTC,CASSPIPGQGNEQFF
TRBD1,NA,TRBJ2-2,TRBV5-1,TGCGCCAGCAGCTTGGCACAGGGGGCGAACACCGGGGAGCTGTTTTTT,CASSLAQGANTGELFF
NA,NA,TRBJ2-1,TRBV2,TGTGCCAGCAGTCCTCAGGGGCGTGAGCAGTTCTTC,CASSPQGREQFF
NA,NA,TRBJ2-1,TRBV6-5,TGTGCCAGCAGGAACAGGAGGGCCGCCTACAATGAGCAGTTCTTC,CASRNRRAAYNEQFF
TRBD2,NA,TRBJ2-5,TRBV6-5,TGTGCCAGCAGTTTAATGGGAGGGCCCCAAGAGACCCAGTACTTC,CASSLMGGPQETQYF
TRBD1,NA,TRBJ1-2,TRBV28,TGTGCCAGCAGTCTGGACATGACAGGGAAGGGCTACACCTTC,CASSLDMTGKGYTF
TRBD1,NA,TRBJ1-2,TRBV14,TGTGCCAGCAGCCAAGCGCCAGGGGGCGGAGGTGGCTACACCTTC,CASSQAPGGGGGYTF
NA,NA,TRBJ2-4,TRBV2,TGTGCCAGCAAAGCGTCTTGGGAAAACATTCAGTACTTC,CASKASWENIQYF
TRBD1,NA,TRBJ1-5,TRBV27,TGTGCCAGCAGCCCTGGACAGGGGGTAAATCAGCCCCAGCATTTT,CASSPGQGVNQPQHF
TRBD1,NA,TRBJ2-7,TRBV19,TGTGCCAGTAGCTGGACAGGGGGCTCCTACGAGCAGTACTTC,CASSWTGGSYEQYF
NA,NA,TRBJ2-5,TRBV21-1,TGTGCCAGCAGCAAAGGTAAAGGGGGAGTAGAGACCCAGTACTTC,CASSKGKGGVETQYF
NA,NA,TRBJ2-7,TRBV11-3,TGTGCCAGCAGCTTAACTGGGAGCTCCTACGAGCAGTACTTC,CASSLTGSSYEQYF
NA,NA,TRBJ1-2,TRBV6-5,TGTGCCAGCAGTTACGTGGAGGCGAAGCTGGGAGGCTACACCTTC,CASSYVEAKLGGYTF
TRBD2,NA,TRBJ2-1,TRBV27,TGTGCCAGCAGTCCAGGGACTAGCGGTACCTACAATGAGCAGTTCTTC,CASSPGTSGTYNEQFF
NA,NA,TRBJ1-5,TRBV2,TGTGCCAGCAGTGGGACTGGGAATCAGCCCCAGCATTTT,CASSGTGNQPQHF
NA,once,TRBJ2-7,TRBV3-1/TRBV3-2,TGTGCCAGCAGCCAAGATAGAGCGATTACCTACGAGCAGTACTTC,CASSQDRAITYEQYF
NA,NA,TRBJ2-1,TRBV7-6,TGTGCCAGCAGCCACCCGCCCGACAAACCCGACCCGAGCTCCTACAATGAGCAGTTCTTC,CASSHPPDKPDPSSYNEQFF
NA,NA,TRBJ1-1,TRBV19,TGTGCCAGTAGTATAGAGGACTGGGGAGCTTTCTTT,CASSIEDWGAFF
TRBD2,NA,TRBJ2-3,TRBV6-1,TGTGCCAGCAGTGAAATGACTAGCGGGAGCACAGATACGCAGTATTTT,CASSEMTSGSTDTQYF
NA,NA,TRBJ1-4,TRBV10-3,TGTGCCATCAGTGATCAGGGGAGCGCTAATGAAAAACTGTTTTTT,CAISDQGSANEKLFF
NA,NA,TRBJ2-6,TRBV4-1,TGCGCCAGCAGCCAAGATGGACACTCTGGGGCCAACGTCCTGACTTTC,CASSQDGHSGANVLTF
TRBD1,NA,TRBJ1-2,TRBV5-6,TGTGCCAGCAGCGCGGGACAGGACAACTATGGCTACACCTTC,CASSAGQDNYGYTF
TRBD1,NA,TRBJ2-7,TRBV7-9,TGTGCCAGCAGCCCAGGGACAGGGCGGCACGAGCAGTACTTC,CASSPGTGRHEQYF
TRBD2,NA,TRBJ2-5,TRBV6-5,TGTGCCAGCAGAACCGGGACTAGCGTGGGGGAGACCCAGTACTTC,CASRTGTSVGETQYF
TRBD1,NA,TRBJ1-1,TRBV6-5,TGTGCCAGCAGTTACCTGACGGGACAGGGGGGCACTGAAGCTTTCTTT,CASSYLTGQGGTEAFF
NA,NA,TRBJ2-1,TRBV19,TGTGCCAGTAGTGACAGGGTAAACGGGGGTGAGCAGTTCTTC,CASSDRVNGGEQFF
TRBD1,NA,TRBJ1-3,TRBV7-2,TGTGCCAGCACCTGGGACAGCTCTGGAAACACCATATATTTT,CASTWDSSGNTIYF
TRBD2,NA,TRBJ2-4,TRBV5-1,TGCGCCAGCAGCTTCCGGGGGGACATTCAGTACTTC,CASSFRGDIQYF
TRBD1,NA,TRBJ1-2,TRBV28,TGTGCCAGCAGTTTACTCCGGACAGGGCATGGCTACACCTTC,CASSLLRTGHGYTF